This TCR beta chain derives from a study of blood T cell repertoires in COVID-19. Turning to the study itself: Acute and convalescent COVID-19 samples came from the United States, Italy and Spain. Sources were T cells, B-cell-depleted T cells, or PBMCs; the material itself was cDNA or gDNA.

The CDR3 has 14 amino acids. Germline CDR1 reads ENHRY; CDR2 reads SYGVKD. V gave up 4 bases and J gave up 1 base, with 10 bases separating them. Study processing details: Amplified reference gene primers provided the basis for estimating nucleated cell counts. Clones were read by immunoSEQ multiplex PCR, and TCRdb kept only the in-frame ones, dropping some. The DNA was the basis for D and trimming; V, J and clone size are from that table. The data contain around 170,000 clones, roughly nine tenths of them singletons. This TCR derives from a man aged 55 to 70 with acute or convalescent COVID-19. J is TRBJ1-1 and V is TRBV10-3; D is ambiguous. Sequenced: peripheral blood. The CDR3, as DNA: TGTGCCATCAGTGCGAACAGTCAGAACACTGAAGCTTTCTTT. Translated: CAISANSQNTEAFF.